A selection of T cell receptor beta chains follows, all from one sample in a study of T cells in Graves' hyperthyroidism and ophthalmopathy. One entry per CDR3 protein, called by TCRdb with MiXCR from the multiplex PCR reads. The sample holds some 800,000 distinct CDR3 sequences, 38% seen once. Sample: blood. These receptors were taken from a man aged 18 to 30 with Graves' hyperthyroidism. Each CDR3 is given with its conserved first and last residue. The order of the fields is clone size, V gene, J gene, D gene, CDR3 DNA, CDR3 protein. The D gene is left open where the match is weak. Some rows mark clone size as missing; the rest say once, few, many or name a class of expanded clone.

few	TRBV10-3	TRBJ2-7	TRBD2	TGTGCCACTGGGGGGGGGGTCTACGAGCAGTACTTC	CATGGGVYEQYF
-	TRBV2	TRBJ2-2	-	TGTGCCAGCCGCCGTGGGACGGACTCGGGGGCCGGGGAGCTGTTTTTT	CASRRGTDSGAGELFF
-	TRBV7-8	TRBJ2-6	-	TGTGCCAGCAGCTTAGCACCAAGGGGGACCGGGGCCAACGTCCTGACTTTC	CASSLAPRGTGANVLTF
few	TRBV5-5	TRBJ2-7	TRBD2	TGTGCCAGCAGCTTGGCGGCGGGGGTCGTCTACGAGCAGTACTTC	CASSLAAGVVYEQYF
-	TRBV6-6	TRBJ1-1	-	TGTGCCAGCAGTTACGGGAAGGGGATGAGGGCTTTCTTT	CASSYGKGMRAFF
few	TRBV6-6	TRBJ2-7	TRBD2	TGTGCCAGCAGTCCTTCAGCGGGAGGCCCCCACGAGCAGTACTTC	CASSPSAGGPHEQYF
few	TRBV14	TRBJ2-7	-	TGTGCCAGCAGCCTCAATTTGGGAAACGAGCAGTACTTC	CASSLNLGNEQYF
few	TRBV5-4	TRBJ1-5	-	TGTGCCAGCAGCGATGGGACAAGCAATCAGCCCCAGCATTTT	CASSDGTSNQPQHF
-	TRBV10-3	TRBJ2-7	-	TGTGCCATCAGTGAGGCGAAGACTAGTAGGGGCCGGTGGGACCTCGAGCAGTACTTC	CAISEAKTSRGRWDLEQYF
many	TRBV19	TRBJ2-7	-	TGTGCCAGTAGCCAGCATTACGGTTACGAGCAGTACTTC	CASSQHYGYEQYF
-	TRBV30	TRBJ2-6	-	TGTGCCTGGAGTGTGGGCAGGGACCTCTCTGGGGCCAACGTCCTGACTTTC	CAWSVGRDLSGANVLTF
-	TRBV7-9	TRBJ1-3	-	TGTGCCAGCACCGCAGATTCGGGATATGGAAACACCATATATTTT	CASTADSGYGNTIYF
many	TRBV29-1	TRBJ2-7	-	TGCAGCGTCGATCCGGGGACCCTAAGCAACGAGCAGTACTTC	CSVDPGTLSNEQYF
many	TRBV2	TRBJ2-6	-	TGTGCCAGCCGGCCTGGGGCCAACGTCCTGACTTTC	CASRPGANVLTF
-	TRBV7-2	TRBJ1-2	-	TGTGCCAGCAGCTTATCGGGGGGTAGTTCGATCTATGGCTACACCTTC	CASSLSGGSSIYGYTF
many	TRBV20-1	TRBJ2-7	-	TGCAGTGCCGCCGGGACAAGGGGAGATTACGAGCAGTACTTC	CSAAGTRGDYEQYF
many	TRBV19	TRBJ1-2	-	TGTGCCAGTAGTACAGACGGAAGGGCCTTGCCCTTGAATGGCTACACCTTC	CASSTDGRALPLNGYTF
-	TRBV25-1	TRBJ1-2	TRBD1	TGCGCCAGCAGCCAAGACCGGGACAGGGGACAAAATGGCTACACCTTC	CASSQDRDRGQNGYTF
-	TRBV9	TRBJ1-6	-	TGTGCCGGCAGTTGGACAGCAGATAATTCACCCCTCCACTTT	CAGSWTADNSPLHF
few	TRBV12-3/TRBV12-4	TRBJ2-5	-	TGTGCCAGCAGGCAGGCGGGGGCACAAGAGACCCAGTACTTC	CASRQAGAQETQYF